This TCR beta chain was profiled in a study of blood T cell repertoires in COVID-19. Study at large: COVID-19 samples, acute and convalescent, were from the United States, Italy and Spain.

Here immunoSEQ multiplex PCR was the method, and the copy in TCRdb shows in-frame clones only, minus some. Here the sample spans under 200,000 clones, approximately 86% being singletons. The CDR3 totals 13 residues. Trimming stripped 1 base from V and 8 bases from J, with 11 bases between. Germline CDR1 reads MDHEN; CDR2 reads SYDVKM. The chain combines TRBV28 with TRBJ1-1, with D maybe TRBD1 (6 bases). The receptor comes from a woman in her fifties or sixties who had recovered from COVID-19. Source material: peripheral blood. CDR3 amino acids: CASSLSVRGEAFF. Here the CDR3 DNA reads TGTGCCAGCAGTTTATCGGTAAGGGGGGAAGCTTTCTTT.